This T cell receptor (beta chain) was recorded in a study of T-cell memory formation after mild COVID-19. TCRdb used MiXCR to reprocess the 5' RACE reads, holding one entry per CDR3 protein. This sample has about 350,000 distinct CDR3 sequences, with around 30% found just once. The CDR3 is made up of 15 amino acids. The ends lost 5 bases at V and 1 base at J; junction bases unmatched: 7. Germline V gene sequence: CDR1 PRHDT, CDR2 FYEKMQ (reference sequence). Sequencing was done on a sample of PBMCs or a T cell subset sorted from them (not recorded which). This chain connects TRBV13 to TRBJ2-7; 8 bases agree with TRBD2. The source is an adult woman who had mild COVID-19 (a few samples of this study predate the infection). Cell type and time point are not known. CDR3 sequence: CASSPRGGASYEQYF. The CDR3 DNA is TGTGCCAGCAGCCCCCGGGGGGGGGCTTCCTACGAGCAGTACTTC.